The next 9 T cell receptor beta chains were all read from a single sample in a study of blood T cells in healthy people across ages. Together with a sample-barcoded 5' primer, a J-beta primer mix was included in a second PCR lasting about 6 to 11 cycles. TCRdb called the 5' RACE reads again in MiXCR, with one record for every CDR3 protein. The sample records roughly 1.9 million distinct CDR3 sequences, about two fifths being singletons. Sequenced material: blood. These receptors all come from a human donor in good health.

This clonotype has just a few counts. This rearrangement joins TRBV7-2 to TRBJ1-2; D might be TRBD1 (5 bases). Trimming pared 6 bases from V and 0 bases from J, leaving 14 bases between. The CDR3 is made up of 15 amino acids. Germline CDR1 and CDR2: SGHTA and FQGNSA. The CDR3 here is CASSWKGVANYGYTF. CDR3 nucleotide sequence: TGTGCCAGCAGTTGGAAAGGGGTAGCTAACTATGGCTACACCTTC.

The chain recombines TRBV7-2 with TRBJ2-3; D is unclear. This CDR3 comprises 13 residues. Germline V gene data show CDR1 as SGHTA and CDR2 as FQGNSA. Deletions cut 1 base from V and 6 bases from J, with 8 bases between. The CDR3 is CASSLVYSDTQYF. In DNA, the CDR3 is TGTGCCAGCAGCTTAGTATATAGCGATACGCAGTATTTT. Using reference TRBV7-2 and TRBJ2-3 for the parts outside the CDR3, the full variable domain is GAGVSQSPSNKVTEKGKDVELRCDPISGHTALYWYRQSLGQGLEFLIYFQGNSAPDKSGLPSDRFSAERTGGSVSTLTIQRTQQEDSAVYLCASSLVYSDTQYFGPGTRLTVL.

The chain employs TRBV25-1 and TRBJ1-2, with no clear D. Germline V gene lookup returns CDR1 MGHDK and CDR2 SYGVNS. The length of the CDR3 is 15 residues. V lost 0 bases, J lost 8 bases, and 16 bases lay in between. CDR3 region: CASSEYFTAIEGYTF. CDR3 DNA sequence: TGTGCCAGCAGTGAATACTTCACAGCGATAGAGGGCTACACCTTC.

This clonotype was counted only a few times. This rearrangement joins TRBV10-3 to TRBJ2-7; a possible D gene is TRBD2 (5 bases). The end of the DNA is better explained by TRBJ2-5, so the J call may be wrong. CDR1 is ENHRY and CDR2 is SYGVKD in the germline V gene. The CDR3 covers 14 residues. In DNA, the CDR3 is TGTGCCATCAGTCGGGATCCGGAGTCGGGGACCCAGTACTTC. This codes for CAISRDPESGTQYF.

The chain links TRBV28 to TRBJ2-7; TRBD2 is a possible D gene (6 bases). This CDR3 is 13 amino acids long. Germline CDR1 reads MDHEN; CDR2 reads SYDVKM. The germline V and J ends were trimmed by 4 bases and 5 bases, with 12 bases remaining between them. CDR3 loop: CASSSGGEDEQYF. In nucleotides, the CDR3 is TGTGCCAGCAGTTCCGGAGGGGAGGACGAGCAGTACTTC. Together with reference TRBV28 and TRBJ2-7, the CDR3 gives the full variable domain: DVKVTQSSRYLVKRTGEKVFLECVQDMDHENMFWYRQDPGLGLRLIYFSYDVKMKEKGDIPEGYSVSREKKERFSLILESASTNQTSMYLCASSSGGEDEQYFGPGTRLTVT.

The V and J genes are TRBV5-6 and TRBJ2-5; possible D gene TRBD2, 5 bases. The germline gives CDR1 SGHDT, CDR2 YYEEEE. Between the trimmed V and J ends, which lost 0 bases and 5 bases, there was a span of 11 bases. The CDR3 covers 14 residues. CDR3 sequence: CASSLVEGLETQYF. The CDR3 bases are TGTGCCAGCAGCTTGGTTGAGGGCCTGGAGACCCAGTACTTC.

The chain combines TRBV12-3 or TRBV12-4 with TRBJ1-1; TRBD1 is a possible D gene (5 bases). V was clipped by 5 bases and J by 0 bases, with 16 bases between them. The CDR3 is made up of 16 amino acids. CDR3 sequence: CASSADSPYLNTEAFF. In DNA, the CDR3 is TGTGCCAGCAGTGCCGACAGCCCCTACTTGAACACTGAAGCTTTCTTT.

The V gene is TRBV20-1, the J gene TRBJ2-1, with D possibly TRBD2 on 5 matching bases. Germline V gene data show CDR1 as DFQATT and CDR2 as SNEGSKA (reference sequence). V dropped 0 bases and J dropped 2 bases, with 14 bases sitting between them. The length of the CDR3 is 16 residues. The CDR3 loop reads CSARDLERTTYNEQFF. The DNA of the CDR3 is TGCAGTGCTAGAGATCTAGAGCGGACGACCTACAATGAGCAGTTCTTC.

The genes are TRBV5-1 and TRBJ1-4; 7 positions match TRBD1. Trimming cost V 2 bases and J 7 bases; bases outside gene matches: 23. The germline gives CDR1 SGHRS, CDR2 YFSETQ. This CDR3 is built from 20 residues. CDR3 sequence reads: CASSFYEPFAEGASTEKLFF. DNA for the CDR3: TGCGCCAGCAGCTTTTATGAGCCCTTCGCCGAGGGGGCTAGTACTGAAAAACTGTTTTTT. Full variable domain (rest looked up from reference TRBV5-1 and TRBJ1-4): KAGVTQTPRYLIKTRGQQVTLSCSPISGHRSVSWYQQTPGQGLQFLFEYFSETQRNKGNFPGRFSGRQFSNSRSEMNVSTLELGDSALYLCASSFYEPFAEGASTEKLFFGSGTQLSVL.